Presented here are 14 T cell receptor beta chains from one specimen sequenced in a study of T-cell memory formation after mild COVID-19. TCRdb re-analysed the 5' RACE reads in MiXCR, keeping a single row per CDR3 protein. The sample holds approximately 16,000 distinct CDR3 sequences, over 20% seen once. The material sequenced was PBMCs or a T cell subset sorted from them (not recorded which). These receptors originate from a man in his late teens or twenties who had mild COVID-19 (a few samples of this study predate the infection). Cell type and time point are not known.

This clonotype was counted many times. V usage is TRBV7-9 and J usage is TRBJ1-3; D is unclear. CDR1 is SEHNR, CDR2 FQNEAQ, per germline (reference sequence). The CDR3 consists of 15 residues. The V gene lost 5 bases and the J gene lost 0 bases, with 11 bases spanning the gap. The CDR3 sequence: CASSRHIPSGNTIYF. As DNA, the CDR3 is TGTGCCAGCAGCCGTCACATCCCCTCTGGAAACACCATATATTTT.

This clonotype showed up many times. The rearrangement joins TRBV11-2 to TRBJ2-7, with a tentative D call TRBD2 (6 bases). With 2 bases removed from V and 2 bases from J, the gap between germline ends came to 16 bases. Germline CDR1 is SGHAT and CDR2 is FQNNGV. CDR3 size: 16 residues. CDR3 DNA sequence: TGTGCCAGCAGCTTAAATCGAGGGGACTTTCCCTACGAGCAGTACTTC. Amino acid sequence: CASSLNRGDFPYEQYF.

The sample holds a few counts of this clonotype. The gene calls are TRBV5-5 and TRBJ1-2, with unresolved D. Trimming took off 10 bases at V and 6 bases at J, with 13 bases between the two ends. Germline lookup yields CDR1 SGHKS and CDR2 YYEKEE (reference sequence). The CDR3 totals 11 residues. The CDR3 bases are TGTGCCTTCTTAGGATACGATGGCTACACCTTC. Amino acids: CAFLGYDGYTF.

The CDR3 region is CASSLPTTNEKLFF. CDR3 nucleotides: TGTGCCAGCAGTTTGCCCACAACTAATGAAAAACTGTTTTTT. The V and J genes are TRBV6-2 or TRBV6-3 and TRBJ1-4, with unresolved D. CDR3 length: 14 residues. The V end was cut by 4 bases, the J end by 0 bases, with 6 bases between. Germline V CDR1 and CDR2: MNHEY, SVGEGT.

This clonotype was recorded many times. The rearrangement uses TRBV6-2 or TRBV6-3 and TRBJ1-1, with unresolved D. CDR1 MNHEY and CDR2 SVGEGT come from the germline V gene. The CDR3 extends over 13 amino acids. With 2 bases removed from V and 7 bases from J, the gap between germline ends came to 11 bases. CDR3 residues: CASSYGLSSEAFF. DNA of the CDR3: TGTGCCAGCAGTTACGGTCTAAGCAGTGAAGCTTTCTTT.

The sample holds many counts of this clonotype. The J gene is TRBJ1-6, the V gene TRBV7-9; TRBD1 might be the D (5 bases). Germline V gives CDR1 SEHNR, CDR2 FQNEAQ (reference sequence). Trimming took 4 bases from V and 7 from J, leaving 11 bases between them. The CDR3 is 14 amino acids. CDR3: CASSSRDSNSPLHF. In nucleotides, the CDR3 is TGTGCCAGCAGCTCCAGGGATTCCAATTCACCCCTCCACTTT.

This clonotype was found many times. The chain couples TRBV7-8 to TRBJ2-5, with a tentative D call TRBD1 (6 bases). CDR1 is SGHVS, CDR2 FQNEAQ, per germline. The CDR3 runs 15 residues. V was pared by 2 bases and J by 5 bases, with 15 bases between. Here the CDR3 DNA reads TGTGCCAGCAGCTTACAATTGGGGACAACGGAGACCCAGTACTTC. As protein: CASSLQLGTTETQYF.

This clonotype showed up many times. The J gene is TRBJ2-2, the V gene TRBV6-5; D unclear. V shed 2 bases and J shed 6 bases, with 7 bases lying between them. The germline V gene has CDR1 MNHEY and CDR2 SVGAGI. There are 13 residues in the CDR3. The CDR3 is CASSYSAAGELFF. In nucleotides, the CDR3 is TGTGCCAGCAGTTACAGTGCAGCCGGGGAGCTGTTTTTT.

The rearrangement uses TRBV7-2 and TRBJ1-2; D gene ambiguous. CDR1 and CDR2 from the germline V gene are SGHTA and FQGNSA. The CDR3 runs to 15 residues. Trimming removed 2 bases at V and 3 bases at J, with 13 bases between. The CDR3 spells CASSLWAGVDYGYTF. CDR3 DNA: TGTGCCAGCAGCTTATGGGCCGGGGTCGACTATGGCTACACCTTC.

The chain combines TRBV7-9 with TRBJ2-3, with 8 bases matching TRBD2. CDR1 SEHNR and CDR2 FQNEAQ come from the germline V gene (reference sequence). The CDR3 totals 17 residues. The V segment lost 5 bases and the J segment 3 bases; nucleotides outside the gene matches: 13. The DNA for the CDR3 is TGTGCCAGCAGCGACCGGGGGGGAGGGGTTTGGACAGATACGCAGTATTTT. This encodes CASSDRGGGVWTDTQYF.

The sample holds many counts of this clonotype. The genes are TRBV7-8 and TRBJ1-1, with D maybe TRBD1 (6 bases). CDR3 length: 11 residues. Looked up from germline, CDR1 is SGHVS and CDR2 is FQNEAQ. Trimming removed 5 bases from V and 8 bases from J, with 9 bases in between. CDR3 sequence: CASSHTGEAFF. The CDR3 nucleotides read TGTGCCAGCAGCCATACAGGGGAAGCTTTCTTT.

This clonotype has a count of ten or more. The chain employs TRBV7-2 and TRBJ2-2, with TRBD1 as a possible D gene (5 bases). Trimming took off 5 bases at V and 6 bases at J, with 10 bases between the two ends. The CDR3 is 13 residues long. CDR1 is SGHTA and CDR2 is FQGNSA in the germline V gene. The CDR3 loop is CASSAPGSGELFF. For the CDR3, the DNA is TGTGCCAGCAGCGCCCCAGGGTCCGGGGAGCTGTTTTTT. Full variable domain (remainder filled in from reference TRBV7-2 and TRBJ2-2): GAGVSQSPSNKVTEKGKDVELRCDPISGHTALYWYRQSLGQGLEFLIYFQGNSAPDKSGLPSDRFSAERTGGSVSTLTIQRTQQEDSAVYLCASSAPGSGELFFGEGSRLTVL.

There are many counts of this clonotype. The chain links TRBV12-5 to TRBJ1-5; D perhaps matches TRBD1 (5 bases). This CDR3 region has 16 residues. V lost 0 bases to trimming and J lost 5 bases, with 14 bases between them. Germline loops: CDR1 LGHNT, CDR2 FRNRAP. The CDR3 protein is CASGLVLGRDYQPQHF. In DNA form, the CDR3 reads TGTGCTAGTGGTTTGGTGCTTGGCAGGGACTATCAGCCCCAGCATTTT.

This clonotype occurred many times. CDR3 bases: TGTGCCACCAGTGACCCGACAGGGGCGGGTGAGCAGTTCTTC. Translation: CATSDPTGAGEQFF. The chain combines TRBV24-1 with TRBJ2-1, with 8 bases identical to TRBD1. Per germline, CDR1 KGHDR and CDR2 SFDVKD. V trimming: 4 bases; J trimming: 9 bases; junction bases outside the gene matches: 7. The CDR3 spans 14 residues.